A single sample is the source of the 8 T cell receptor beta chains below, sequenced in a study of cytomegalovirus exposure and HLA in healthy donors. Libraries were prepared by immunoSEQ multiplex PCR; TCRdb keeps only in-frame clonotypes and omits some of them. In the table there are 250,000 to 400,000 clones, 70% to 90% of which are singletons. Sequenced: PBMCs. Receptors originate from a man aged 25-45 years in good health and CMV-seronegative.

A word on this clone: Other DNA sequences in this sample translate to the same CDR3. This chain uses TRBV6-5 with TRBJ2-1; no clear D. The CDR3 extends over 11 amino acids. Trimming left V 5 bases short and J 7 bases short, with 6 bases between. CDR1 is MNHEY and CDR2 is SVGAGI in the germline V gene. CDR3 nucleotide sequence: TGTGCCAGCAGTCGTCAGAATGAGCAGTTCTTC. As protein: CASSRQNEQFF.

The rearrangement uses TRBV5-1 and TRBJ1-2, with 10 bases aligning to TRBD1. Germline trimming cut 4 bases from V and 4 bases from J; bases unmatched to any gene: 7. Germline V lookup: CDR1 SGHRS, CDR2 YFSETQ. The CDR3 totals 15 residues. The CDR3 reads CASSVGQGIFYGYTF. The CDR3 DNA is TGCGCCAGCAGCGTGGGACAGGGGATTTTCTATGGCTACACCTTC. The full variable domain, rest sourced from reference TRBV5-1 and TRBJ1-2, is KAGVTQTPRYLIKTRGQQVTLSCSPISGHRSVSWYQQTPGQGLQFLFEYFSETQRNKGNFPGRFSGRQFSNSRSEMNVSTLELGDSALYLCASSVGQGIFYGYTFGSGTRLTVV.

V and J are TRBV30 and TRBJ1-2; TRBD1 matches 7 bases. V shed 2 bases, J shed 5 bases, and the junction held 5 bases outside the gene matches. The length of the CDR3 is 13 residues. Germline values: CDR1 GTSNPN, CDR2 SVGIG (reference sequence). The chain's CDR3 is CAWSSQGRYGYTF. CDR3 bases: TGTGCCTGGAGTTCACAGGGGAGGTATGGCTACACCTTC.

The CDR3 loop is CASSPLPGQGAGTEAFF. Here the CDR3 DNA reads TGTGCCAGCAGCCCCCTCCCGGGGCAGGGGGCAGGCACTGAAGCTTTCTTT. The chain links TRBV7-9 to TRBJ1-1, with 8 bases lining up with TRBD1. Unmatched junction bases numbered 15, after V lost 5 bases and J lost 4 bases. This CDR3 has 17 amino acids. Germline V lookup: CDR1 SEHNR, CDR2 FQNEAQ (reference sequence).

The genes are TRBV6-4 and TRBJ2-2, with D unresolved. Germline loops: CDR1 MRHNA, CDR2 SNTAGT. The CDR3 is made up of 14 amino acids. The germline V and J ends were trimmed by 4 bases and 7 bases, with 13 bases remaining between them. The CDR3 loop reads CASSALLGFGELFF. For the CDR3, the DNA is TGTGCCAGCAGTGCGTTGCTCGGGTTCGGGGAGCTGTTTTTT.

The V call is TRBV5-1, the J call TRBJ1-3; no clear D. V was clipped by 6 bases and J by 0 bases, with 13 bases between them. This CDR3 spans 15 amino acids. Germline lookup yields CDR1 SGHRS and CDR2 YFSETQ. The CDR3 sequence is CASKPQVLSGNTIYF. DNA of the CDR3: TGCGCCAGCAAACCGCAGGTCCTCTCTGGAAACACCATATATTTT.

J is TRBJ2-2 and V is TRBV7-2, with TRBD2 matching over 12 bases. CDR1 and CDR2 from the germline V gene are SGHTA and FQGNSA. The CDR3 consists of 15 residues. Losses at the gene ends were 5 bases for V and 6 bases for J; bases not matched to a gene: 4. CDR3 in amino acids: CASSVGLAGSGELFF. As DNA, the CDR3 is TGTGCCAGCAGCGTGGGACTAGCGGGCTCCGGGGAGCTGTTTTTT.

This clone is a singleton in its sample. V is TRBV19 and J is TRBJ2-3, with 7 bases identical to TRBD2. The length of the CDR3 is 16 residues. J gave up 5 bases and V 5 bases, and 13 bases lay outside the gene matches. The germline V gene encodes CDR1 LNHDA and CDR2 SQIVND (reference sequence). The CDR3 nucleotides are TGTGCCAGTAGTCGGGGCGGAGGGAGGGTTCAAGATACGCAGTATTTT. This encodes CASSRGGGRVQDTQYF. Complete variable domain (other parts from reference TRBV19 and TRBJ2-3): DGGITQSPKYLFRKEGQNVTLSCEQNLNHDAMYWYRQDPGQGLRLIYYSQIVNDFQKGDIAEGYSVSREKKESFPLTVTSAQKNPTAFYLCASSRGGGRVQDTQYFGPGTRLTVL.